These 17 T cell receptor beta chains came from one sample sequenced in a study of blood T cell repertoires in COVID-19 (dated by TCRdb to about 2020). Libraries were prepared through the immunoSEQ multiplex PCR assay. TCRdb mirrors the immuneACCESS table, restricted to in-frame sequences. Some clones are absent from its copies; in checked studies, under half trace to an unresolved V gene, and the reason for the others is unknown. The table for this sample lists 110,000 or so clones; roughly 87% of them were counted only once. The ten largest clonotypes hold 7% to 9% of the sample. Specimen: peripheral blood. The source is a human donor in a cohort sampled during active COVID-19.

This chain links TRBV6-2 or TRBV6-3 with TRBJ1-1; tentatively, D is TRBD1 (6 bases). Per the germline V gene, CDR1 is MNHEY and CDR2 is SVGEGT. The CDR3 covers 14 residues. V lost 2 bases, J lost 3 bases, and 10 bases lay in between. CDR3 in DNA: TGTGCCAGCAGTTACGAGGGGGTTTACACTGAAGCTTTCTTT. Its translation is CASSYEGVYTEAFF.

Here the CDR3 reads CAQSDDEKGARTNEQFF. For the CDR3, the DNA is TGTGCCCAGAGCGACGACGAGAAGGGGGCGCGGACGAATGAGCAGTTCTTC. This chain joins TRBV30 and TRBJ2-1; 7 bases are a match to TRBD1. With V trimmed by 8 bases and J by 7 bases, 23 bases remained unmatched. Per germline, CDR1 GTSNPN and CDR2 SVGIG (reference sequence). This CDR3 is 17 amino acids long. The whole variable domain, filled in from reference TRBV30 and TRBJ2-1, reads SQTIHQWPATLVQPVGSPLSLECTVEGTSNPNLYWYRQAAGRGLQLLFYSVGIGQISSEVPQNLSASRPQDRQFILSSKKLLLSDSGFYLCAQSDDEKGARTNEQFFGPGTRLTVL.

This chain joins TRBV6-5 and TRBJ2-3; 7 bases are shared with TRBD1. CDR1 MNHEY and CDR2 SVGAGI come from the germline V gene. This CDR3 region has 15 residues. The junction had 8 bases not matched to a gene; V was cut back by 8 bases and J by 0 bases. The CDR3 reads CASGFGTASTDTQYF. The CDR3 nucleotides read TGTGCCAGCGGTTTTGGGACAGCGAGCACAGATACGCAGTATTTT.

This rearrangement joins TRBV20-1 to TRBJ2-2; D is ambiguous. Trimming took off 5 bases at V and 6 bases at J, with 7 bases between the two ends. Germline assignment: CDR1 DFQATT and CDR2 SNEGSKA (reference sequence). The CDR3 extends over 11 amino acids. This CDR3 reads CSAETPGELFF. The CDR3 DNA reads as TGCAGTGCTGAAACACCCGGGGAGCTGTTTTTT.

The chain carries TRBV28 and TRBJ2-7, with 9 bases aligning to TRBD1. Trimming cost V 5 bases and J 6 bases; bases outside gene matches: 11. CDR1 is MDHEN, CDR2 SYDVKM, per germline. CDR3 size: 15 residues. The CDR3 sequence: CASSAGTGSLSEQYF. The CDR3 coding sequence is TGTGCCAGCAGTGCTGGGACAGGGTCCCTATCCGAGCAGTACTTC.

The chain links TRBV5-8 to TRBJ2-2; a weak D match, TRBD1 (6 bases). CDR1 is SGHTS, CDR2 YDEGEE, per germline. V shed 4 bases and J shed 4 bases, with 17 bases lying between them. The CDR3 runs 16 residues. CDR3 sequence (DNA): TGTGCCAGCAGCCAAGAACAGGGTATAAGCACCGGGGAGCTGTTTTTT. Translating gives CASSQEQGISTGELFF.

This sequence joins TRBV6-5 and TRBJ1-2; 8 bases are a match to TRBD1. This CDR3 has 14 residues. From germline, CDR1 is MNHEY and CDR2 SVGAGI. V dropped 5 bases and J dropped 7; count of bases not matched to a gene: 9. Written as DNA, the CDR3 is TGTGCCAGCAGTCCCAGGGGGCCGGTGCGTGGCTACACCTTC. This encodes CASSPRGPVRGYTF.

The genes are TRBV25-1 and TRBJ2-2, with 9 bases identical to TRBD2. CDR1 and CDR2 (germline): MGHDK, SYGVNS. The junction had 5 bases not matched to a gene; V was cut back by 1 base and J by 2 bases. The CDR3 consists of 17 residues. The CDR3 region is CASSEFSGRPNTGELFF. CDR3 nucleotide sequence: TGTGCCAGCAGTGAATTCAGCGGGAGGCCCAACACCGGGGAGCTGTTTTTT.

The V gene is TRBV19, the J gene TRBJ2-3; 15 bases map to TRBD2. CDR1 LNHDA and CDR2 SQIVND come from the germline V gene (reference sequence). This CDR3 is 16 amino acids long. The J segment lost 9 bases and the V segment lost 5 bases, leaving 9 bases of the junction unmatched. The CDR3 protein is CASSPPRTSGRGTQYF. The DNA for the CDR3 is TGTGCCAGTAGTCCCCCCCGGACTAGCGGGAGGGGGACGCAGTATTTT.

V gene TRBV2 combines with J gene TRBJ2-3; no clear D gene. The CDR3 contains 14 residues. V was trimmed by 10 bases and J by 1 base, leaving 15 bases between them. Germline CDR1 SNHLY, CDR2 FYNNEI. The CDR3: CATGGGTGTDTQYF. The DNA of the CDR3 is TGTGCCACGGGTGGCGGAACGGGCACAGATACGCAGTATTTT. The full variable domain, in which reference TRBV2 and TRBJ2-3 provide the parts outside the CDR3, is EPEVTQTPSHQVTQMGQEVILRCVPISNHLYFYWYRQILGQKVEFLVSFYNNEISEKSEIFDDQFSVERPDGSNFTLKIRSTKLEDSAMYFCATGGGTGTDTQYFGPGTRLTVL.

The chain combines TRBV9 with TRBJ2-1; TRBD2 might be the D (7 bases). The CDR3 totals 15 residues. The V and J ends lost 4 bases and 6 bases respectively, with 17 bases between them. From germline, CDR1 is SGDLS and CDR2 YYNGEE. The CDR3: CASSPGEGGGNEQFF. The CDR3 DNA reads TGTGCCAGCAGCCCGGGGGAGGGAGGGGGCAATGAGCAGTTCTTC.

The genes are TRBV6-6 and TRBJ1-4; tentatively, D is TRBD1 (6 bases). The CDR3 covers 14 residues. V was clipped by 5 bases and J by 5 bases, with 12 bases between them. Germline CDR1 MNHNY, CDR2 SVGAGI (reference sequence). This chain's CDR3 is CASSQKGENEKLFF. The CDR3, as DNA: TGTGCCAGCAGTCAAAAGGGGGAAAATGAAAAACTGTTTTTT.

This chain joins TRBV19 and TRBJ2-3; D is ambiguous. CDR3 length: 14 residues. The V and J ends lost 5 bases and 0 bases respectively, with 9 bases between them. The germline V gene has CDR1 LNHDA and CDR2 SQIVND (reference sequence). CDR3 in amino acids: CASSGQVSTDTQYF. CDR3 sequence (DNA): TGTGCCAGTAGTGGGCAGGTGAGCACAGATACGCAGTATTTT.

This chain links TRBV9 with TRBJ2-3, with 7 bases that match TRBD1. Germline values: CDR1 SGDLS, CDR2 YYNGEE. This CDR3 contains 15 residues. Trimming took 3 bases from V and 1 from J; bases not matched to a gene: 5. CDR3 nucleotides: TGTGCCAGCAGCGAACGACAGGGAGGCACAGATACGCAGTATTTT. Its protein product is CASSERQGGTDTQYF.

The CDR3 loop reads CASSPRLAGGLRYEQYF. The CDR3 region has the DNA TGTGCCAGCAGCCCCCGTCTAGCGGGAGGGCTTCGGTACGAGCAGTACTTC. This chain joins TRBV11-3 and TRBJ2-7; 12 nucleotides match TRBD2. This CDR3 is 17 amino acids long. J lost 4 bases, V lost 5 bases, and 12 bases had no gene match. The germline CDR1 and CDR2 sequences are SGHNT and YENEEA.

This chain connects TRBV6-5 to TRBJ2-2; D is ambiguous. The CDR3 runs 13 residues. Trimming left V 1 base short and J 6 bases short, with 6 bases between. The germline V gene has CDR1 MNHEY and CDR2 SVGAGI. This chain's CDR3 is CASSYYGPGELFF. The CDR3 DNA is TGTGCCAGCAGTTACTATGGGCCCGGGGAGCTGTTTTTT.

V gene TRBV15 combines with J gene TRBJ2-5; D is perhaps TRBD1 (5 bases). There are 14 residues in the CDR3. Germline V gene lookup returns CDR1 LNHNV and CDR2 YYDKDF (reference sequence). The V end was cut by 0 bases, the J end by 5 bases, with 10 bases between. CDR3 nucleotides: TGTGCCACCAGCAGAGATGTGGCAGGGGAGACCCAGTACTTC. Its translation is CATSRDVAGETQYF.